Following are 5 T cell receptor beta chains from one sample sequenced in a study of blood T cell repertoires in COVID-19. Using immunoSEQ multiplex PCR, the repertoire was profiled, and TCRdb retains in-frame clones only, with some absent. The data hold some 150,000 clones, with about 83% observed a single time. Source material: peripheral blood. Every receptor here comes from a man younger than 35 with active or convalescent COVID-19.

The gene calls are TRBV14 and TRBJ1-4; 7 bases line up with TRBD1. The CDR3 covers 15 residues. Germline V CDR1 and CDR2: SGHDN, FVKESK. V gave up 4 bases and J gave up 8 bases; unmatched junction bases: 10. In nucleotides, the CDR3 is TGTGCCAGCAGCCCCGAGGGGGCGGGTGGGGAAAAACTGTTTTTT. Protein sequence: CASSPEGAGGEKLFF.

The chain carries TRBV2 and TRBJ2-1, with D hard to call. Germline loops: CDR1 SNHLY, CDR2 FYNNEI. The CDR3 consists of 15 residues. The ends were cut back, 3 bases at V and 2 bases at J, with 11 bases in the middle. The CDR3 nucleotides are TGTGCCAGCAGTGACGCGGCGTCCCCCTACAATGAGCAGTTCTTC. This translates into CASSDAASPYNEQFF. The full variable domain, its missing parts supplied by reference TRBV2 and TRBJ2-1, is EPEVTQTPSHQVTQMGQEVILRCVPISNHLYFYWYRQILGQKVEFLVSFYNNEISEKSEIFDDQFSVERPDGSNFTLKIRSTKLEDSAMYFCASSDAASPYNEQFFGPGTRLTVL.

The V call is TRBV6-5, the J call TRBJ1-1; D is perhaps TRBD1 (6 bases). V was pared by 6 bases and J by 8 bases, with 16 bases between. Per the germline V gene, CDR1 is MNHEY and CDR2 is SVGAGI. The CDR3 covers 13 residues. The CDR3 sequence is CASRSGHPLEAFF. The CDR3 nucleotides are TGTGCCAGCAGGTCGGGACACCCTCTCGAAGCTTTCTTT.

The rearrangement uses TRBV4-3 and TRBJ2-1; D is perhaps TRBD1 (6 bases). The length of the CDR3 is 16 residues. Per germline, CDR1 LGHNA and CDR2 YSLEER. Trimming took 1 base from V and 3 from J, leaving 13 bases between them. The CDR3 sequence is CASSQGLLGGYNEQFF. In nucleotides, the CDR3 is TGCGCCAGCAGCCAAGGTCTGCTAGGGGGCTACAATGAGCAGTTCTTC.

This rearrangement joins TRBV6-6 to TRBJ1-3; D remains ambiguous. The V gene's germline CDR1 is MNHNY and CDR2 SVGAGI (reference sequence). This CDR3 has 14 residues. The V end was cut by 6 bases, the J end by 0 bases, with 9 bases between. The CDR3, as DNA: TGTGCCAGCAGCCCCGGTTACTCTGGAAACACCATATATTTT. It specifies CASSPGYSGNTIYF.